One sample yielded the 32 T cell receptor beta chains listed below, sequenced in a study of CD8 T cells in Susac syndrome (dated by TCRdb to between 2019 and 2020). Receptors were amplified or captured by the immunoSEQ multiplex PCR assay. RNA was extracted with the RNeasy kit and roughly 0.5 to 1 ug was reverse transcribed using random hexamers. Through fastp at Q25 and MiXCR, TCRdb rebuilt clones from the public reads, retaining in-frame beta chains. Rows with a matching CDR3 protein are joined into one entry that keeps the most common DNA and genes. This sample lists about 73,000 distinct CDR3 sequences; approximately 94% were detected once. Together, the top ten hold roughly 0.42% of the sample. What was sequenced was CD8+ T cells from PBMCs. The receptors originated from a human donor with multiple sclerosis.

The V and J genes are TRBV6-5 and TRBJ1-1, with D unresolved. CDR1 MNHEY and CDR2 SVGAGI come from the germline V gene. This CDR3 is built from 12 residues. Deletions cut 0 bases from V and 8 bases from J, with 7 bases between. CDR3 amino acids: CASSYSIGEAFF. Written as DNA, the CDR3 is TGTGCCAGCAGTTACTCGATCGGGGAAGCTTTCTTT.

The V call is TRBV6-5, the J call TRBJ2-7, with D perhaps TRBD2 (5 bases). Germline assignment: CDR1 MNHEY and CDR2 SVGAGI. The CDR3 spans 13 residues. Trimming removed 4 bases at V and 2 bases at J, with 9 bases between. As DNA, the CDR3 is TGTGCCAGCAGTTCTGACGGGACCTACGAGCAGTACTTC. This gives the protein CASSSDGTYEQYF.

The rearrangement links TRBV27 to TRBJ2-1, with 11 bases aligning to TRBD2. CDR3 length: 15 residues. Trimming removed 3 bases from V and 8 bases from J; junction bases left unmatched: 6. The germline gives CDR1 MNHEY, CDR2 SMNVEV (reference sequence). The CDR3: CASSFTSGRAYEQFF. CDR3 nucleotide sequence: TGTGCCAGCAGTTTTACTAGCGGGAGAGCCTATGAGCAGTTCTTC.

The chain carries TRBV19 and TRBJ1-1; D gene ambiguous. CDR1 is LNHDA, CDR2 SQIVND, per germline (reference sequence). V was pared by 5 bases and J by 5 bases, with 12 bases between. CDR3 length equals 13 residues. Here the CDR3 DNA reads TGTGCCAGTAGTGCCATTTCCGGGACTGAAGCTTTCTTT. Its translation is CASSAISGTEAFF.

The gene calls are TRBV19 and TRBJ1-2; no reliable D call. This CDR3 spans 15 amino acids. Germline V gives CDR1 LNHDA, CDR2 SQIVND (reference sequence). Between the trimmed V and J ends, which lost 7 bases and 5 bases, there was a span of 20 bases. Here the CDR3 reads CASKGPLLRLYGYTF. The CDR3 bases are TGTGCCAGTAAAGGACCCCTATTAAGGTTGTATGGCTACACCTTC.

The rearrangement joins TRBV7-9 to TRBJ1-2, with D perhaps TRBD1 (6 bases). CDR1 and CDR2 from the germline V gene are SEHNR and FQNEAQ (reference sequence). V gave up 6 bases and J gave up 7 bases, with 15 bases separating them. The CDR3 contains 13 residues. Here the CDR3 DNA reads TGTGCCAGCAGTGCGGACAGCGCAGTTGGCTACACCTTC. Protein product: CASSADSAVGYTF.

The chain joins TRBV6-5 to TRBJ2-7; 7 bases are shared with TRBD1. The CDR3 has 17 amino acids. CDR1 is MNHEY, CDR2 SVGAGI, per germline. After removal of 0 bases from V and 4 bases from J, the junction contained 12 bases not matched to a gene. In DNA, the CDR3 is TGTGCCAGCAGTTACTCGAGGACAGGAGAATCGGAGTACGAGCAGTACTTC. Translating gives CASSYSRTGESEYEQYF.

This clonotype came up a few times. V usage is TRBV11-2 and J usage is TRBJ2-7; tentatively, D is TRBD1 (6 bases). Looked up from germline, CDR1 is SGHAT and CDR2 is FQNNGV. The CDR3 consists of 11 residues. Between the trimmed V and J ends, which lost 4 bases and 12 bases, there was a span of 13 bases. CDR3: CASSSTGFRYF. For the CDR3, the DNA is TGTGCCAGCAGCTCGACAGGTTTTCGGTACTTC.

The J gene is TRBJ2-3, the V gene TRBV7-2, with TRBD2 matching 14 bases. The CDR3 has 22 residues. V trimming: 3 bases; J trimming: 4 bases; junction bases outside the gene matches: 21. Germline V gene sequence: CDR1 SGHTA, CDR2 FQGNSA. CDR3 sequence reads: CASSFSPFRGGTSGRIADTQYF. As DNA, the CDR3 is TGTGCCAGCAGCTTTAGCCCCTTTCGAGGGGGGACTAGCGGGAGAATTGCAGATACGCAGTATTTT.

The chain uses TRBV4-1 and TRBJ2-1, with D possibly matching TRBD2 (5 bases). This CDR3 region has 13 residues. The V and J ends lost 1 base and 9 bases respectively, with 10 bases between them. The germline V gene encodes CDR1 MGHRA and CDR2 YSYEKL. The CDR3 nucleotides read TGCGCCAGCAGCCAAGTTGGAGCGGCTGAGCAGTTCTTC. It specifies CASSQVGAAEQFF.

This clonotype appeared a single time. CDR3 in DNA: TGCAGCGTCCAAGGGGCAGGCATTACCTACGAGCAGTACTTC. It yields the protein CSVQGAGITYEQYF. The V call is TRBV29-1, the J call TRBJ2-7; D might be TRBD1 (5 bases). CDR1 SQVTM and CDR2 ANQGSEA come from the germline V gene. CDR3 length equals 14 residues. V was clipped by 6 bases and J by 2 bases, with 17 bases between them.

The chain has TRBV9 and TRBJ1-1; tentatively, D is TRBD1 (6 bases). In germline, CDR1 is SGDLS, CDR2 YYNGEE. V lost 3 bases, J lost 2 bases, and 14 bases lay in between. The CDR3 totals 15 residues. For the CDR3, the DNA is TGTGCCAGCAGCGACTTACAGGGCCTCAACACTGAAGCTTTCTTT. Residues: CASSDLQGLNTEAFF.

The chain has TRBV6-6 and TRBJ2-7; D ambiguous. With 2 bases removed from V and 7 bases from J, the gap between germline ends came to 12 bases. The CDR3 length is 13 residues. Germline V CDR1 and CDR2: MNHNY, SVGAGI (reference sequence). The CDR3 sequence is CASSYPGIREQYF. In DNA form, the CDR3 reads TGTGCCAGCAGTTACCCAGGAATACGGGAGCAGTACTTC.

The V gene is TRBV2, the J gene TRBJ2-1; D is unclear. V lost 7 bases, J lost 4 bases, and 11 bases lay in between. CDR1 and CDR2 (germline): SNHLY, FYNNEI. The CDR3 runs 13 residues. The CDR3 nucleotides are TGTGCCAGCAAAAGTGGGTCTTACAATGAGCAGTTCTTC. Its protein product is CASKSGSYNEQFF.

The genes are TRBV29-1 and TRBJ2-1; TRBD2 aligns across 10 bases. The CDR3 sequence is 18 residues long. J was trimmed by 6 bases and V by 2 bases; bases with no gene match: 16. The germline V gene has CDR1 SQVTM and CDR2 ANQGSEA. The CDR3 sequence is CSVERVAGGGFRVNEQFF. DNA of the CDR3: TGCAGCGTTGAACGCGTAGCGGGAGGAGGTTTTAGGGTCAATGAGCAGTTCTTC.

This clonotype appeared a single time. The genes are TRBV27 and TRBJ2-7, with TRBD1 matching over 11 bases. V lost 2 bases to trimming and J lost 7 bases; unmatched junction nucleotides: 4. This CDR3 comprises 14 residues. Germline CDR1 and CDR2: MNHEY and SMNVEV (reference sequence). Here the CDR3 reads CASSLGQGAGEQYF. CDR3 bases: TGTGCCAGCAGTTTAGGACAGGGGGCGGGGGAGCAGTACTTC.

CDR3 region: CASSRGSHTDTQYF. CDR3 in DNA: TGTGCCAGCAGCCGGGGCAGCCACACAGATACGCAGTATTTT. V usage is TRBV12-3 or TRBV12-4 and J usage is TRBJ2-3; D may match TRBD1 or TRBD2 (5 bases each). The ends were cut back, 6 bases at V and 2 bases at J, with 12 bases in the middle. CDR3 length: 14 amino acids.

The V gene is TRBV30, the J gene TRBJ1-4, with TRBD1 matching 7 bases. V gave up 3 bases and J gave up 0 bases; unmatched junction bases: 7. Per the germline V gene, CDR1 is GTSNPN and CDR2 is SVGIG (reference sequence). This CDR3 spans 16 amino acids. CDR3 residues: CAWRPGGIATNEKLFF. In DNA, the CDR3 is TGTGCCTGGAGGCCAGGGGGGATCGCAACTAATGAAAAACTGTTTTTT.

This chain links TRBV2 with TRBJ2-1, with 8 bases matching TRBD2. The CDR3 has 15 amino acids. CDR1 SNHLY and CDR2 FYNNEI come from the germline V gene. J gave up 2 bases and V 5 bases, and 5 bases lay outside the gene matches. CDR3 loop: CASSPTAGAYNEQFF. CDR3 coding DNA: TGTGCCAGCAGTCCAACAGCGGGAGCCTACAATGAGCAGTTCTTC.

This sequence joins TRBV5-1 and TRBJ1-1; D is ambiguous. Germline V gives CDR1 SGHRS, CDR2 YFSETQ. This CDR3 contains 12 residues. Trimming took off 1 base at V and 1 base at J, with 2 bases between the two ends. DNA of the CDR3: TGCGCCAGCAGCTTGTCGAACACTGAAGCTTTCTTT. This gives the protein CASSLSNTEAFF.

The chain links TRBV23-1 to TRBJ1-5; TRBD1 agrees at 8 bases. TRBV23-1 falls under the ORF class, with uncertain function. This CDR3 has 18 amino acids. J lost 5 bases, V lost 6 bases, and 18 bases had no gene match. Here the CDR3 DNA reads TGCGCCAGCAGCCTCGCAATCTGGGGACAGGCCATCGATCAGCCCCAGCATTTT. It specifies CASSLAIWGQAIDQPQHF.

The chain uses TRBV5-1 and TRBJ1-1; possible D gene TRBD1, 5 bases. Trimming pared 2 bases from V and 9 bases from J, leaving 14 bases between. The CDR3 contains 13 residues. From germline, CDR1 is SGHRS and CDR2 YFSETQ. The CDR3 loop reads CASSLGPGEQAFF. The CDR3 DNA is TGCGCCAGCAGCTTAGGTCCGGGGGAACAAGCTTTCTTT.

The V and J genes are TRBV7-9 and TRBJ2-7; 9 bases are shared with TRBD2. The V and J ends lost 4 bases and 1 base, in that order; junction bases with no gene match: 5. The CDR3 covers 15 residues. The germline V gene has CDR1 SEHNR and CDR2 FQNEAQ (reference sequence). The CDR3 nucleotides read TGTGCCAGCAGCTCCGGACTAGCGTTATCCTACGAGCAGTACTTC. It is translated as CASSSGLALSYEQYF.

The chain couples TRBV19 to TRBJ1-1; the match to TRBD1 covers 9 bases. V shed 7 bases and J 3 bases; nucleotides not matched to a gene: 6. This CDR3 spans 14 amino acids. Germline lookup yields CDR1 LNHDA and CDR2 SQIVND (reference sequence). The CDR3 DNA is TGTGCCAGTAAGGGACAGGGTTTGTACACTGAAGCTTTCTTT. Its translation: CASKGQGLYTEAFF.

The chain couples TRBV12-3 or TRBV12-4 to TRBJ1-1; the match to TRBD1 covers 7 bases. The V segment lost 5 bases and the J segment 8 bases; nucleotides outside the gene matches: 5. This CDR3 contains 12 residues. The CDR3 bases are TGTGCCAGCAGTACAGGGGTAACGGAAGCTTTCTTT. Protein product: CASSTGVTEAFF.

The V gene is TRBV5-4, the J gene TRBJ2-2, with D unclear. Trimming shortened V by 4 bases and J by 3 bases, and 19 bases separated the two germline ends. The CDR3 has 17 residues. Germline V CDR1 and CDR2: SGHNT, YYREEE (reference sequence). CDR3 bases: TGTGCCAGCAGCCCTTCGGACCAGAACAAGGACACCGGGGAGCTGTTTTTT. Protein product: CASSPSDQNKDTGELFF.

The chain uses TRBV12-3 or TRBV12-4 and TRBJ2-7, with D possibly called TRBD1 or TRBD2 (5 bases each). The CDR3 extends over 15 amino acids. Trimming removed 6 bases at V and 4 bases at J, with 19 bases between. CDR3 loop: CASSGTGKWAYEQYF. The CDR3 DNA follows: TGTGCCAGCAGCGGGACCGGGAAATGGGCATACGAGCAGTACTTC.

The CDR3 DNA reads TGCAGCGCAACTCCACGTGGCTCTGGGGCCAACGTCCTGACTTTC. Translating it yields CSATPRGSGANVLTF. This sequence joins TRBV29-1 and TRBJ2-6; the D is unclear. The CDR3 loop spans 15 amino acids. Trimming shortened V by 7 bases and J by 0 bases, and 13 bases separated the two germline ends. The V gene's germline CDR1 is SQVTM and CDR2 ANQGSEA.

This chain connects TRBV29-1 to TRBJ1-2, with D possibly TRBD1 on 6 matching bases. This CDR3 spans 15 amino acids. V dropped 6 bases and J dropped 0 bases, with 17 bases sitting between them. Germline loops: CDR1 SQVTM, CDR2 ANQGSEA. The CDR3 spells CSVEGDRLSNYGYTF. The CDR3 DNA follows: TGCAGCGTGGAGGGGGACCGTCTTTCTAACTATGGCTACACCTTC.

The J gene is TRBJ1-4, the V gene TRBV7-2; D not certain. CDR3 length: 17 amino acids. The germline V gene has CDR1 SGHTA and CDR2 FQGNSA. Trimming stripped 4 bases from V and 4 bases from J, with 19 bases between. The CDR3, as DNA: TGTGCCAGCAGCTCCTCTCTGTACCTGGCCGGTAATGAAAAACTGTTTTTT. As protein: CASSSSLYLAGNEKLFF.

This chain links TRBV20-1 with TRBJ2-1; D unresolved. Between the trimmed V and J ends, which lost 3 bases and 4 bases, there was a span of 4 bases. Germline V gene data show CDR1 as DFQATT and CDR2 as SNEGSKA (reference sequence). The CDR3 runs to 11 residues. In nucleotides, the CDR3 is TGCAGTGCTAGCGATTACAATGAGCAGTTCTTC. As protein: CSASDYNEQFF.

The chain's CDR3 is CASSQEGGGSYEQYF. The CDR3 bases are TGTGCCAGCAGCCAAGAAGGAGGCGGCTCCTACGAGCAGTACTTC. This rearrangement joins TRBV3-1 to TRBJ2-7, with D perhaps matching TRBD2 (5 bases). The CDR3 is 15 amino acids. Trimming cost V 0 bases and J 0 bases, with 9 bases left between them. CDR1 and CDR2 from the germline V gene are LGHDT and YNNKEL (reference sequence).